In its sample, the clone carrying this T cell receptor beta chain was seen many times. No antigen is known for it. Losses at the gene ends were 3 bases for V and 5 bases for J; bases not matched to a gene: 14. Germline CDR1 is SGHVS and CDR2 is FQNEAQ. The CDR3 runs 18 residues. The data are from a study of T cells in Graves' hyperthyroidism and ophthalmopathy. Study-wide points: Most clonotypes expanded in thyroid above 0.001 were likewise present in blood.

There were TCR beta CDR3 regions amplified from RNA transcripts. With the HTBI primer set, the TCR CDR3 went through a first round of RT-PCR. TCRdb reprocessed the multiplex PCR reads with MiXCR, giving one entry per CDR3 protein. Counted here are around 600,000 distinct CDR3 sequences, more than 14% occurring once; the ten biggest clones make up approximately 13%. The sequence was obtained from a woman aged 50 to 60 with Graves' ophthalmopathy. Sequences were obtained from blood. The gene calls are TRBV7-8 and TRBJ2-1; TRBD2 matches 9 bases. CDR3 amino acids: CASSFVPLSGRYNNEQFF. The CDR3, as DNA: TGTGCCAGCAGCTTTGTTCCCCTCAGCGGGAGGTACAACAATGAGCAGTTCTTC.